This TCR beta chain was retrieved from a study of blood T cells in healthy people across ages. Regarding the study as a whole: With unsorted PBMCs, a conclusive comparison of naive versus antigen-experienced cells was not possible.

The table lists this clonotype with a few counts. The antigen is undetermined. It was with a sample-barcoded 5' primer and a J-beta primer mix that a second PCR of about 7 to 12 cycles was run. All samples yielded 2.5 million or more CDR3-containing paired-end reads. TCRdb reprocessed the 5' RACE reads with MiXCR, giving one entry per CDR3 protein. The sample has 1.8 million or so distinct CDR3 sequences, approximately 39% seen once. With each sample, at least 5.5 micrograms of total RNA were extracted. With 0 bases clipped from V and 0 bases from J, the junction kept 4 bases outside the gene matches. CDR3 length equals 16 residues. Germline V gives CDR1 LNHNV, CDR2 YYDKDF (reference sequence).

The sequenced sample consisted of blood. This chain links TRBV15 with TRBJ1-1, with 7 bases that match TRBD1. This receptor was obtained from a human donor in good health. The CDR3 nucleotides read TGTGCCACCAGCAGAGAAACACAGGGGTTGAACACTGAAGCTTTCTTT. As protein: CATSRETQGLNTEAFF.